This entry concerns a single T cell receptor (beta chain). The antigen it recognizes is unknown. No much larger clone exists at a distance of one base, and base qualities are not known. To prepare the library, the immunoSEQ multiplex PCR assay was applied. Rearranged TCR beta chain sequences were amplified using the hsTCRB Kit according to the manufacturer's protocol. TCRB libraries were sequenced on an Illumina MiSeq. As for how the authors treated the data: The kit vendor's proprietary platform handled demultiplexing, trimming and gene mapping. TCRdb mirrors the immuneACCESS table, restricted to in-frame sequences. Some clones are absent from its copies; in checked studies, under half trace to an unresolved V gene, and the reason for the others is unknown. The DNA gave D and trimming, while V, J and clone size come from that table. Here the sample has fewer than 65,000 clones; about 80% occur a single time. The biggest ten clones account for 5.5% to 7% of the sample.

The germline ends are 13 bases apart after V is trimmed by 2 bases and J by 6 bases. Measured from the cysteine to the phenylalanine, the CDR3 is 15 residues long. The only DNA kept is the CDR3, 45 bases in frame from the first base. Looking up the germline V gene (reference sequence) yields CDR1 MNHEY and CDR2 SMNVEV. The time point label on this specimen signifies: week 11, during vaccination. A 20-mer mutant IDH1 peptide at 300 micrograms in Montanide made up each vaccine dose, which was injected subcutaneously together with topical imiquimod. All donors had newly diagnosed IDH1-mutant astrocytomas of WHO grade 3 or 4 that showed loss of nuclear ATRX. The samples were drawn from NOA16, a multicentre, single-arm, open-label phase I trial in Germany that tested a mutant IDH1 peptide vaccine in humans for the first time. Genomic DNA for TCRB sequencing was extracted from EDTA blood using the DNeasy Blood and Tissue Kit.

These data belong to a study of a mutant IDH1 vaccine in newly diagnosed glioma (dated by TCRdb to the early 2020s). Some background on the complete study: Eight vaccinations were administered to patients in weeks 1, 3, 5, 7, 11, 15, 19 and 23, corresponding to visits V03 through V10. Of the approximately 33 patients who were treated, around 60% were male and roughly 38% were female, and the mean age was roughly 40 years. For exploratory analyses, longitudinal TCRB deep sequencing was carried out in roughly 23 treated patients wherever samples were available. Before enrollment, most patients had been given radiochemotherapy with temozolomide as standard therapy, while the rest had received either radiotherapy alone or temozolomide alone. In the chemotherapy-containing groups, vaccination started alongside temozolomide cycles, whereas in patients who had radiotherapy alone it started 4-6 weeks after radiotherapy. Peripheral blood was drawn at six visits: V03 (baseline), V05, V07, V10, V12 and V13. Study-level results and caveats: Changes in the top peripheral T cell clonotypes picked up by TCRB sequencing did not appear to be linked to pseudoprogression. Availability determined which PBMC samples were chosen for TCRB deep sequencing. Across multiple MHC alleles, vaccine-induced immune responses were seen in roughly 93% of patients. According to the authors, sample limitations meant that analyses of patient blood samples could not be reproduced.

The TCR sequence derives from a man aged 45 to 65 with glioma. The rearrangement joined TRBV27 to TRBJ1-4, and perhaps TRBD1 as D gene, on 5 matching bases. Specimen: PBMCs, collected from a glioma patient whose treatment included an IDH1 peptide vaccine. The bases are TGTGCCAGCAGTTTAAAAGGGGATACGGATGAAAAACTGTTTTTT. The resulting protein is CASSLKGDTDEKLFF.